The following is a T cell receptor (beta chain) sequence with its context. No antigen is known for it. From RNA transcripts, TCR beta CDR3 regions were amplified. Researchers ran a first-round RT-PCR on the TCR CDR3 using the HTBI primer set. Each CDR3 protein gets one entry after TCRdb re-called the multiplex PCR reads with MiXCR. This table holds about 96,000 distinct CDR3 sequences, 51% found once. Diagnostic decisions used clinical symptoms, serum thyroxine and TRAb, thyroid ultrasound and orbital computed tomography. The data were obtained in a study of T cells in Graves' hyperthyroidism and ophthalmopathy. Study-wide findings and caveats: The model's output predicted ophthalmopathy at a median of 6.5 months prior to onset.

The clonotype was recovered from a woman in her forties with Graves' hyperthyroidism. Sample: blood.

CDR3 bases: TGCGCCAGCAGCCGAGATGACAGTTACACTGAAGCTTTCTTT. This codes for CASSRDDSYTEAFF. This chain joins TRBV4-3 and TRBJ1-1, with D perhaps TRBD1 (5 bases). Trimming removed 4 bases at V and 3 bases at J, with 12 bases between. Per germline, CDR1 LGHNA and CDR2 YSLEER. The CDR3 covers 14 residues.